This TCR beta chain was recorded in a study of identical twins. Study results and caveats: Carriage of fewer insertions was seen in abundant cord blood beta clonotypes, whereas memory repertoires showed none.

The V gene end was trimmed by 1 base and the J gene end by 3 bases; junction bases not matched to a gene: 2. Germline V gives CDR1 SGHTA, CDR2 FQGNSA. The CDR3 covers 15 residues. Unique molecular identifiers were present on the cDNA, and a universal primer site came from template switching. TCRdb called the 5' RACE reads again in MiXCR, with one record for every CDR3 protein. Of roughly 200,000 distinct CDR3 sequences in the sample, 7.5% were seen once. This clonotype was detected many times. The antigen is not known. The data were also submitted as part of a second study, on yellow fever vaccine responses in identical twins. According to that study: Convergence reportedly seemed to mark part of the twins' vaccine T cell response, with personalization marking the rest.

The sequence was obtained from a woman between 18 and 29 years old in good health. The V gene is TRBV7-2, the J gene TRBJ2-1; TRBD2 agrees at 8 bases. Sequenced sample: memory (CD45RO+) T cells sorted from blood. CDR3 loop: CASSLGSGNYNEQFF. For the CDR3, the DNA is TGTGCCAGCAGCTTAGGTAGCGGGAACTACAATGAGCAGTTCTTC.